This T cell receptor (beta chain) derives from a study of blood T cells in healthy people across ages. Findings and caveats of the study: Diversity estimates drawn from one million T cells were deemed underestimates.

Trimming took 5 bases from V and 6 from J, leaving 13 bases between them. Germline V gene data show CDR1 as SEHNR and CDR2 as FQNEAQ (reference sequence). The length of the CDR3 is 13 residues. PBMCs numbering at least 7 million were isolated per sample. A remark on this clonotype: What it binds is unknown.

With a J-beta primer mix and a sample-barcoded 5' primer, a second PCR ran about 6 to 11 cycles. Via MiXCR, TCRdb re-called the 5' RACE reads, giving one row per CDR3 protein. The repertoire includes fewer than 2,000,000 distinct CDR3 sequences, roughly 43% of them detected once, and approximately 22% sits in the top ten. The source is a human donor in good health. The sample taken for sequencing was blood. This chain links TRBV7-9 with TRBJ1-1; D remains ambiguous. CDR3: CASSPMFVPEAFF. The CDR3 DNA is TGTGCCAGCAGCCCGATGTTTGTTCCTGAAGCTTTCTTT.